This TCR beta chain is from a study of radiation and T cells in renal cell carcinoma. This clone was seen more than once but under ten times. The time point here: baseline pretreatment blood. Indicated treatment: 15 Gy SBRT to primary tumor, nephrectomy 4 weeks later. Clones were sequenced by immunoSEQ multiplex PCR, and TCRdb holds only the in-frame ones, with some missing. Among about 91,000 clones listed, over 75% were seen once. Sequencing used blood, obtained from a patient whose treatment included radiotherapy and nephrectomy. The source of this sequence is a man between 60 and 75 years old with renal cell carcinoma.

For the CDR3, the DNA is TGTGCCAGCAGTGGCCAGGGGGGCTTCAATCAGCCCCAGCATTTT. Protein sequence: CASSGQGGFNQPQHF. The genes are TRBV2 and TRBJ1-5; 7 nucleotides align to TRBD1. Germline loops: CDR1 SNHLY, CDR2 FYNNEI. Trimming took 4 bases from V and 3 from J; bases not matched to a gene: 6. The CDR3 consists of 15 residues.